This T cell receptor beta chain was obtained from a study of OX40 agonist ivuxolimab in advanced cancers. At the level of the whole study: The costimulatory receptor OX40 (CD134) was targeted by ivuxolimab, a fully human IgG2 agonistic monoclonal antibody. Intravenous ivuxolimab was administered to patients every 2 weeks at six dose levels: 0.01, 0.1, 0.3, 1.5, 3 and 10 mg/kg. The purpose of peripheral TCRbeta sequencing was to test whether ivuxolimab changed TCR sequence diversity and led to clonal T-cell expansion. Partial responses occurred in three dose-escalation patients: two with cutaneous melanoma and one with hepatocellular carcinoma. The paper covers the monotherapy dose-escalation part of the phase I ivuxolimab trial, which included N ≈ 57 patients. The dose-escalation cohort was roughly 87% male with a mean age of roughly 60 years, ranging from about 23 to 85. Patients were allowed to have had prior anti-PD-1, anti-PD-L1 or anti-CTLA-4 therapy, and roughly two fifths of the dose-escalation patients had been treated with checkpoint inhibitors. Among the approximately 50 dose-escalation patients, 19 had hepatocellular carcinoma, approximately 15 melanoma, 9 renal cell carcinoma and 9 head and neck cancer.

To sequence the TCRbeta CDR3 region, genomic DNA was isolated from the sorted cells. The immunoSEQ Assay was used to sequence the TCRbeta CDR3 regions. TCRdb took this table from immuneACCESS and kept in-frame rearrangements with V and J called. Such tables lack part of the clones; where checked against another copy, unresolved V genes explain under half of the gap, and the rest is unexplained. The sample has about 61,000 clones on record, approximately 77% of them singletons. Roughly 0.53% of the sample is held by the ten biggest clonotypes. The trial excluded patients who had a history of autoimmune disease or who were on systemic immunosuppression. Peripheral blood for TCR sequencing was collected from all dose cohorts at baseline, on cycle 4 day 1, and on cycle 7 day 1. Samples were obtained from an open-label, multicenter, first-in-human phase I dose-escalation trial of ivuxolimab. Adults with locally advanced or metastatic head and neck squamous cell, hepatocellular, melanoma or renal cell carcinoma were enrolled in the trial. CD4+ and CD8+ T cells were sorted separately from peripheral blood before TCR sequencing.

Trimming accounts for 5 bases at V and 8 bases at J, while the number of junction bases matched to no gene is 8. From cysteine to phenylalanine, the CDR3 is 14 amino acids long. Only CDR3 DNA remains: 42 bases, in frame from the first base. Via the germline V gene, CDR1 is SGHNT and CDR2 YENEEA. Of note for this clone: No antigen is known for it. No much larger clone is present one base from it, and per-base qualities are unavailable.

What the work shows at the level of the full study, not this receptor alone: Clonal expansion of both CD4+ and CD8+ blood T cells was observed from baseline to week 6 at doses 0.1 to 3.0 mg/kg. Low levels of normalized T-cell clonal expansion were also seen in some patients who did not respond. In the 0.1-3.0 mg/kg groups, partial responders had among the lowest normalized peripheral clonal expansion, particularly in CD8+ T cells. Which antigens the clonally expanded peripheral T cells were specific for was not determined. After ivuxolimab, CD8+ T cells had more expanded clones than CD4+ T cells on average.

This sequence originates from an adult with an advanced solid tumor such as melanoma, head and neck, liver or kidney cancer. The chain is assembled from TRBV11-3 and TRBJ2-1; TRBD1 matches 8 bases in the middle. Sequencing was performed on CD4+ or CD8+ T cells sorted from blood, taken in a trial of the OX40 agonist ivuxolimab. The DNA reads TGTGCCAGCAGCCCCCCGGACAGGGCCGATGAGCAGTTCTTC. This sequence encodes CASSPPDRADEQFF.